This T cell receptor (beta chain) was observed in a study of T-cell memory formation after mild COVID-19. The overall study: TCR clusters were mostly donor specific.

Study outcomes and limitations: The second-wave clones peaking on day 37 were not confirmed as SARS-CoV-2-specific.

This clonotype was found many times. No antigen is known for it. V was cut by 4 bases and J by 9 bases, with 12 bases left in between. The germline gives CDR1 LGHNA, CDR2 YNFKEQ. The CDR3 has 13 amino acids. TCRdb itself ran the 5' RACE reads through MiXCR, one entry per CDR3 protein. The data contain approximately 60,000 distinct CDR3 sequences, about 10% of them singletons. Sequenced: PBMCs or a T cell subset sorted from them (not recorded which). The gene calls are TRBV4-2 and TRBJ2-2; maybe TRBD2 (7 bases). The sequence was collected from a man younger than 30 who had mild COVID-19 (a few samples of this study predate the infection). Cell type and time point are not known. Here the CDR3 DNA reads TGTGCCAGCAGCCTCCCGGGGGGCCGGGAGCTGTTTTTT. Protein: CASSLPGGRELFF.